This is a list of T cell receptor beta chains from one sample in a study of cytomegalovirus exposure and HLA in healthy donors. Only in-frame clones appear in the TCRdb table, and some are missing; sequencing was by immunoSEQ multiplex PCR. The table lists about 170,000 clones, roughly 80% of them singletons. Sequencing was carried out using PBMCs. These TCRs come from a woman aged 18-29 years in good health and CMV-seronegative. Both conserved end residues are part of each CDR3. Fields, in order: J gene, clone size, D gene, V gene, CDR3 length, CDR3 DNA, CDR3 protein. A D gene is named only where the DNA matches it firmly. Size is omitted from some rows. Given values are once, few, many or a class for expanded clones.

J gene: TRBJ2-7; clone size: -; D gene: TRBD1; V gene: TRBV6-1; CDR3 length: 14; CDR3 DNA: TGTGCCAGCAGTAACCGGGACAGGGGAGGCGAGCAGTACTTC; CDR3 protein: CASSNRDRGGEQYF
J gene: TRBJ2-1; clone size: -; D gene: TRBD2; V gene: TRBV19; CDR3 length: 13; CDR3 DNA: TGTGCCAGTAGAACTAGCGGACTGAATGAGCAGTTCTTC; CDR3 protein: CASRTSGLNEQFF
J gene: TRBJ1-1; clone size: -; D gene: TRBD1; V gene: TRBV7-9; CDR3 length: 14; CDR3 DNA: TGTGCCAGCATCGTCGACAGGGCGGCCACTGAAGCTTTCTTT; CDR3 protein: CASIVDRAATEAFF
J gene: TRBJ2-1; clone size: once; D gene: TRBD2; V gene: TRBV28; CDR3 length: 16; CDR3 DNA: TGTGCCAGCAGTCCCTGGACTAGCGGGAGGGCCAATGAGCAGTTCTTC; CDR3 protein: CASSPWTSGRANEQFF
J gene: TRBJ2-7; clone size: once; D gene: TRBD2; V gene: TRBV11-3; CDR3 length: 18; CDR3 DNA: TGTGCCAGCAGCCCTAGTGGCAGGCCTAGCGGGAGGTCCTACGAGCAGTACTTC; CDR3 protein: CASSPSGRPSGRSYEQYF
J gene: TRBJ2-1; clone size: -; D gene: TRBD2; V gene: TRBV28; CDR3 length: 17; CDR3 DNA: TGTGCCAGCAGTTTTTCCCCGGGAGGGGGTTCCTACAATGAGCAGTTCTTC; CDR3 protein: CASSFSPGGGSYNEQFF
J gene: TRBJ2-7; clone size: -; D gene: -; V gene: TRBV27; CDR3 length: 14; CDR3 DNA: TGTGCCAGCAGCCTTTCTGACTCGTCCTACGAGCAGTACTTC; CDR3 protein: CASSLSDSSYEQYF
J gene: TRBJ2-7; clone size: -; D gene: TRBD1; V gene: TRBV5-1; CDR3 length: 15; CDR3 DNA: TGCGCCAGCAGCTTTCCGGGACAGGGGCCCTACGAGCAGTACTTC; CDR3 protein: CASSFPGQGPYEQYF
J gene: TRBJ2-7; clone size: -; D gene: -; V gene: TRBV6-5; CDR3 length: 11; CDR3 DNA: TGTGCCAGCAGCAAAGAGCGGGCCCAGTACTTC; CDR3 protein: CASSKERAQYF
J gene: TRBJ2-1; clone size: -; D gene: TRBD2; V gene: TRBV2; CDR3 length: 16; CDR3 DNA: TGTGCCAGCAGTGAGAGCGGGATTTATCAGTACAATGAGCAGTTCTTC; CDR3 protein: CASSESGIYQYNEQFF
J gene: TRBJ2-3; clone size: -; D gene: TRBD1; V gene: TRBV5-1; CDR3 length: 16; CDR3 DNA: TGCGCCAGCAGCTTGTTAATACAGGGGGCTACAGATACGCAGTATTTT; CDR3 protein: CASSLLIQGATDTQYF
J gene: TRBJ2-3; clone size: few; D gene: -; V gene: TRBV6-5; CDR3 length: 15; CDR3 DNA: TGTGCCACCACGAGGTCGAGGGTGAGCACAGATACGCAGTATTTT; CDR3 protein: CATTRSRVSTDTQYF
J gene: TRBJ2-1; clone size: once; D gene: TRBD1; V gene: TRBV5-1; CDR3 length: 13; CDR3 DNA: TGCGCCAGCAGGACAGGGACGAACAATGAGCAGTTCTTC; CDR3 protein: CASRTGTNNEQFF
J gene: TRBJ1-2; clone size: -; D gene: TRBD1; V gene: TRBV10-3; CDR3 length: 14; CDR3 DNA: TGTGCCATCAGTGAGTTCGGACAGGGAGAAGGCTACACCTTC; CDR3 protein: CAISEFGQGEGYTF
J gene: TRBJ2-1; clone size: -; D gene: TRBD2; V gene: TRBV7-2; CDR3 length: 15; CDR3 DNA: TGTGCCAGCAGCTCATCTAGCGGGAACTACAATGAGCAGTTCTTC; CDR3 protein: CASSSSSGNYNEQFF
J gene: TRBJ2-7; clone size: few; D gene: TRBD1; V gene: TRBV19; CDR3 length: 14; CDR3 DNA: TGTGCCAGTAGCACGGGACAGGGGGCGTGGGAGCAGTACTTC; CDR3 protein: CASSTGQGAWEQYF
J gene: TRBJ1-5; clone size: -; D gene: TRBD1; V gene: TRBV28; CDR3 length: 17; CDR3 DNA: TGTGCCAGCAGATCGACCTGGGGACAGGGAAACGGGCAGCCCCAGCATTTT; CDR3 protein: CASRSTWGQGNGQPQHF